This T cell receptor (beta chain) appears in the sequencing data of a study of blood T cell repertoires in COVID-19. Across the study: The cDNA or gDNA used as material had been derived from T cells, B-cell-depleted T cells, or PBMCs.

Source study methods: Amplification of reference gene primers provided the estimated nucleated cell counts. The protocol was immunoSEQ multiplex PCR, while the TCRdb copy is restricted to in-frame clones and leaves out a portion. Clone size and the V and J calls come from that table; the DNA yielded D and trimming. The table lists under 250,000 clones, roughly nine tenths of them singletons. V was cut by 9 bases and J by 3 bases, with 16 bases left in between. This CDR3 region has 14 residues. Germline values: CDR1 LNHDA, CDR2 SQIVND (reference sequence). The source is an older woman who had recovered from COVID-19. The sequencing sample was made of peripheral blood. The chain carries TRBV19 and TRBJ2-3; possibly TRBD2 for D (7 bases). CDR3 coding DNA: TGTGCCAGCTGGGGGGGGGCCTCTACAGATACGCAGTATTTT. This sequence encodes CASWGGASTDTQYF.